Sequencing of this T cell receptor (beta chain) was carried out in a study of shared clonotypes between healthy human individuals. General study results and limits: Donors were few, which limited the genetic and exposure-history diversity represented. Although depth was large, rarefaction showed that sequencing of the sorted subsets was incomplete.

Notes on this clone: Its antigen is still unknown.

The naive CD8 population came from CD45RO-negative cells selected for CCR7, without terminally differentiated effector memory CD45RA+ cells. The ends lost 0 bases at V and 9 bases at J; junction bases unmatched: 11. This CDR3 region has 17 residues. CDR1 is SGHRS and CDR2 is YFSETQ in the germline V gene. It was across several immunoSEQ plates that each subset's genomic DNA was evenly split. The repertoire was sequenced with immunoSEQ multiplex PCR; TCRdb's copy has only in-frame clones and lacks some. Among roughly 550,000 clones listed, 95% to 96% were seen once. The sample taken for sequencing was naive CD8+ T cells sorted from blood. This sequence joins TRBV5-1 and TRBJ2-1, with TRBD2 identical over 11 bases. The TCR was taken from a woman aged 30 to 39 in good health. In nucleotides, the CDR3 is TGCGCCAGCAGCTTGGAACTAACTAGCGGGAGTAGTGCTGAGCAGTTCTTC. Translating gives CASSLELTSGSSAEQFF.